The present TCR beta chain was sequenced within a study of blood T cell repertoires in COVID-19. Study details: The United States, Italy and Spain supplied acute and convalescent COVID-19 samples. Sources were T cells, B-cell-depleted T cells, or PBMCs; the material itself was cDNA or gDNA.

V was trimmed by 2 bases and J by 0 bases, leaving 5 bases between them. The CDR3 sequence is 14 residues long. Germline CDR1 and CDR2: MNHEY and SVGAGI. This clone was detected only a few times. In the same sample, other DNA sequences code for this CDR3. In the original processing: Scientists estimated how many nucleated cells there were by amplifying reference gene primers. Here immunoSEQ multiplex PCR was the method, and the copy in TCRdb shows in-frame clones only, minus some. The V and J calls and clone size are taken from that table; D and trimming were inferred from the DNA. The sample contains approximately 90,000 clones, about 90% of which appear only once.

The chain is built from TRBV6-5 and TRBJ1-5; TRBD1 might be the D (5 bases). This receptor was obtained from a human donor in a cohort sampled during active COVID-19. Sequenced sample: peripheral blood. In DNA, the CDR3 is TGTGCCAGCAGTTACACAGGTAGCAATCAGCCCCAGCATTTT. It specifies CASSYTGSNQPQHF.